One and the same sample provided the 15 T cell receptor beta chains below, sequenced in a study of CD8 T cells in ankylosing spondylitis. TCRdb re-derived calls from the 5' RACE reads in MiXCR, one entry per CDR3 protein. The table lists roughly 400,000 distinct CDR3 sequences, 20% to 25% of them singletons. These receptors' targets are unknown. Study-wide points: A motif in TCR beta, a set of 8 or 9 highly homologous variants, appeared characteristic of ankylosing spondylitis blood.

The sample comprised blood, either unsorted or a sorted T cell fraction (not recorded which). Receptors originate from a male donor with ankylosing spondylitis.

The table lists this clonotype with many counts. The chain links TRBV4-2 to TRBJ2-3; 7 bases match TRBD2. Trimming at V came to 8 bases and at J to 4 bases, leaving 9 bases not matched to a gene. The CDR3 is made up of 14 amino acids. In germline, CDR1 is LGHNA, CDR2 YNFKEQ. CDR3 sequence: CASGGSVWADTQYF. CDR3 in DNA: TGTGCCAGCGGCGGGAGTGTTTGGGCAGATACGCAGTATTTT.

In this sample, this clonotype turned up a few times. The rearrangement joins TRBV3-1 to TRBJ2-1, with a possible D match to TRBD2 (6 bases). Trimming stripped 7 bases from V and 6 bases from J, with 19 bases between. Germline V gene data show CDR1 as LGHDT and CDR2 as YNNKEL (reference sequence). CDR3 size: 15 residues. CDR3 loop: CASTPRRGVGNEQFF. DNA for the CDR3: TGTGCCAGCACCCCCAGGAGGGGCGTGGGCAATGAGCAGTTCTTC.

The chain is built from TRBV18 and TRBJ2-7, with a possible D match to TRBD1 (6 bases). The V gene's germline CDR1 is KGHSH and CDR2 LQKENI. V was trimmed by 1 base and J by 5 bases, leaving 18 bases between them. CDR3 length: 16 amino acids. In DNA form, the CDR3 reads TGTGCCAGCTCACCACAGGACAGAAACCGGTTCGACGAGCAGTACTTC. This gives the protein CASSPQDRNRFDEQYF.

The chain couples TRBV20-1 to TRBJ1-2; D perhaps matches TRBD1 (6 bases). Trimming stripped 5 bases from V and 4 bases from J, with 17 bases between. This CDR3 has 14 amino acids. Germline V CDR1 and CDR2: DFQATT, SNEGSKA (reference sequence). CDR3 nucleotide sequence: TGCAGTGCTTTCCCGGGGCAACAGGGCTATGGCTACACCTTC. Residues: CSAFPGQQGYGYTF.

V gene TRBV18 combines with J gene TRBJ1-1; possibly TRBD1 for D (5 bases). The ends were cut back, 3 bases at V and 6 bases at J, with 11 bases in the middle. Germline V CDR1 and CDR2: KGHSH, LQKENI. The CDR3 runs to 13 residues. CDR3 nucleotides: TGTGCCAGCTCACCTCTCCGGGACGCTGAAGCTTTCTTT. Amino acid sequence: CASSPLRDAEAFF. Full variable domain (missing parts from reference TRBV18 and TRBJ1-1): NAGVMQNPRHLVRRRGQEARLRCSPMKGHSHVYWYRQLPEEGLKFMVYLQKENIIDESGMPKERFSAEFPKEGPSILRIQQVVRGDSAAYFCASSPLRDAEAFFGQGTRLTVV.

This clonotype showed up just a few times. The DNA for the CDR3 is TGTGCCAGCAGCCAACAGGGACTAGCAGAAGAGACCCAGTACTTC. It codes for CASSQQGLAEETQYF. The chain is built from TRBV3-1 and TRBJ2-5; 9 positions agree with TRBD2. V shed 2 bases and J 3 bases; nucleotides not matched to a gene: 4. This CDR3 is 15 amino acids long. The germline CDR1 and CDR2 sequences are LGHDT and YNNKEL (reference sequence).

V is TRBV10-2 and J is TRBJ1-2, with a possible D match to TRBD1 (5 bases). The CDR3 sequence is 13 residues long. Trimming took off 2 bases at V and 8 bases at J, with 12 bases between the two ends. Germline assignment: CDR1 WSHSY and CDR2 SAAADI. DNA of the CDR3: TGCGCCAGCAGTGAGGTGTTGGGGCGAGGCTACACCTTC. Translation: CASSEVLGRGYTF.

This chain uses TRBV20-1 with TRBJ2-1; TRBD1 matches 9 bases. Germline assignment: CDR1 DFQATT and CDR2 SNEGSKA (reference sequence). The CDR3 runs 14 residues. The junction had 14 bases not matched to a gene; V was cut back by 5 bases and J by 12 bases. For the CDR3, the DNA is TGCAGTGCTGCCCCGCCGGGACAGGGTCTGGTGCAGTTCTTC. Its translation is CSAAPPGQGLVQFF.

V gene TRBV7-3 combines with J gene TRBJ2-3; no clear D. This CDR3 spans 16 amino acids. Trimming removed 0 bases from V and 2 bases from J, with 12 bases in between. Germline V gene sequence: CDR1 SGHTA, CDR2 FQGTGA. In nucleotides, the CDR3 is TGTGCCAGCAGCTTAACATACCAGACTTCCACAGATACGCAGTATTTT. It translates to CASSLTYQTSTDTQYF.

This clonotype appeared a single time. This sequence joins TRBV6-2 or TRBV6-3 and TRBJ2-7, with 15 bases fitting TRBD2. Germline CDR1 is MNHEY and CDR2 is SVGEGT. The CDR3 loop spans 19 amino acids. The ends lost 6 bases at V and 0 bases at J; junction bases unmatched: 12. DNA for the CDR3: TGTGCCAGCAGCCCCGGGACTAGCGGGAGGCCCTCCACCTCCTACGAGCAGTACTTC. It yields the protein CASSPGTSGRPSTSYEQYF.

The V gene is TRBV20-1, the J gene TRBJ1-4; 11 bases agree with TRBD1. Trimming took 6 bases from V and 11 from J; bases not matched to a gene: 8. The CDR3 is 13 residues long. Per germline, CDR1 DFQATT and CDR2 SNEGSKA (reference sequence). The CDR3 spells CSARTGGTGKLFF. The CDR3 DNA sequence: TGCAGTGCCAGGACAGGGGGCACGGGTAAACTGTTTTTT.

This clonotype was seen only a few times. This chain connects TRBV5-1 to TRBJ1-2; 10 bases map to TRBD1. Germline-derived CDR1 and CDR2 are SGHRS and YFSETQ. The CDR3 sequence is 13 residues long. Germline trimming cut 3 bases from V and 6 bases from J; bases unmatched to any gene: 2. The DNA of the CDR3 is TGCGCCAGCAGCTCGGACAGGGGGAATGGCTACACCTTC. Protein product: CASSSDRGNGYTF.

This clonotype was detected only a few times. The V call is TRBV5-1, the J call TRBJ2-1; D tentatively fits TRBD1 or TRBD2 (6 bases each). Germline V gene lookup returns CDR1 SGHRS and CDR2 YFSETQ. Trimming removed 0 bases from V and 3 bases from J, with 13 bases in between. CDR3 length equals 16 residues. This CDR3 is CASSLVGGRLYNEQFF. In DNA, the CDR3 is TGCGCCAGCAGCTTGGTAGGGGGGCGACTCTACAATGAGCAGTTCTTC.

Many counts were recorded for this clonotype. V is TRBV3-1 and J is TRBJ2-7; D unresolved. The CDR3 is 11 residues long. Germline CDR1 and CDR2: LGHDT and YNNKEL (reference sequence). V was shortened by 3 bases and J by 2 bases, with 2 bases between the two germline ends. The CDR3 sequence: CASSHTYEQYF. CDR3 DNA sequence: TGTGCCAGCAGCCACACCTACGAGCAGTACTTC.

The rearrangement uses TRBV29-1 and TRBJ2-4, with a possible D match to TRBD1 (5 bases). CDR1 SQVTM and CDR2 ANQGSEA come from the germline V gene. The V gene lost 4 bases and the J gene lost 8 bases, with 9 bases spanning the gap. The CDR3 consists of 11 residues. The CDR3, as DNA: TGCAGCGTTGCGATGACAGACATTCAGTACTTC. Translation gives CSVAMTDIQYF.